Below are 24 T cell receptor beta chains sequenced from a single sample in a study of blood T cell repertoires in COVID-19 (dated by TCRdb to about 2020). Libraries were constructed by the immunoSEQ multiplex PCR assay. Not all clones reach the TCRdb copy of this immuneACCESS table, which keeps in-frame sequences only. Checked studies attribute under half of the gap to unresolved V genes and leave the rest unexplained. This sample holds 100,000 to 150,000 clones; roughly three quarters were observed only once. The ten largest clones represent less than 2.5% of the sample. The specimen sequenced was peripheral blood. Receptors were obtained from a woman between 70 and 85 years old with acute or convalescent COVID-19.

The chain uses TRBV5-5 and TRBJ2-5; 12 nucleotides line up with TRBD2. The CDR3 is 17 residues long. V lost 3 bases, J lost 5 bases, and 11 bases stayed unmatched. Germline V gives CDR1 SGHKS, CDR2 YYEKEE (reference sequence). CDR3 coding DNA: TGTGCCAGCAGCTCGACTAGCGGGAGTCAGTCGGCGGAGACCCAGTACTTC. Its protein is CASSSTSGSQSAETQYF.

This clone was counted between two and nine times. The rearrangement joins TRBV5-6 to TRBJ2-3, with D possibly TRBD2 on 5 matching bases. Germline lookup yields CDR1 SGHDT and CDR2 YYEEEE. The CDR3 length is 13 residues. V lost 6 bases, J lost 4 bases, and 12 bases lay in between. The DNA of the CDR3 is TGTGCCAGCACCTCACGGCGGGCAGATACGCAGTATTTT. Translating it yields CASTSRRADTQYF.

This clone has a single count. The V and J genes are TRBV6-1 and TRBJ1-1; 10 nucleotides align to TRBD1. CDR3 length equals 17 residues. V gave up 4 bases and J gave up 0 bases; unmatched junction bases: 8. Germline CDR1 reads MNHNS; CDR2 reads SASEGT. CDR3 nucleotide sequence: TGTGCCAGCAGTGTCCGGACAGGGGGGATAATGAACACTGAAGCTTTCTTT. Protein: CASSVRTGGIMNTEAFF.

The V gene is TRBV29-1, the J gene TRBJ1-2; D is possibly TRBD1 (5 bases). Germline assignment: CDR1 SQVTM and CDR2 ANQGSEA. Trimming left V 4 bases short and J 5 bases short, with 14 bases between. This CDR3 is 13 amino acids long. CDR3 in DNA: TGCAGCGTTGCACGAGAGAGACAGTATGGCTACACCTTC. This sequence encodes CSVARERQYGYTF.

The gene calls are TRBV7-9 and TRBJ2-7; 11 bases are a match to TRBD1. The CDR3 spans 15 residues. Germline assignment: CDR1 SEHNR and CDR2 FQNEAQ (reference sequence). With 5 bases clipped from V and 5 bases from J, the junction kept 8 bases outside the gene matches. CDR3 residues: CASSHLGQGVNEQYF. CDR3 bases: TGTGCCAGCAGCCACCTGGGACAGGGGGTAAACGAGCAGTACTTC.

The V and J genes are TRBV14 and TRBJ1-4; D is ambiguous. Trimming cost V 2 bases and J 7 bases, with 11 bases left between them. Germline lookup yields CDR1 SGHDN and CDR2 FVKESK. The CDR3 has 14 amino acids. As DNA, the CDR3 is TGTGCCAGCAGCCAACGGACTTCGAGTGAAAAACTGTTTTTT. It encodes CASSQRTSSEKLFF.

V gene TRBV6-5 combines with J gene TRBJ2-3; possibly TRBD2 for D (6 bases). Per the germline V gene, CDR1 is MNHEY and CDR2 is SVGAGI. V lost 7 bases, J lost 2 bases, and 10 bases lay in between. CDR3 length: 13 residues. The CDR3 DNA reads as TGTGCCAGCAAGGCGGGAACCACAGATACGCAGTATTTT. This sequence encodes CASKAGTTDTQYF.

The chain couples TRBV6-5 to TRBJ1-6, with TRBD1 as a possible D gene (6 bases). CDR1 MNHEY and CDR2 SVGAGI come from the germline V gene. CDR3 length: 12 residues. The CDR3, as DNA: TGTGCTACACAGGGACTAGGTTCACCCCTCCACTTT. As protein: CATQGLGSPLHF.

This clone has at least ten counts. The J gene is TRBJ2-7, the V gene TRBV11-2; TRBD1 matches 7 bases. The CDR3 is 15 amino acids. Per the germline V gene, CDR1 is SGHAT and CDR2 is FQNNGV. Unmatched junction bases numbered 5, after V lost 1 base and J lost 2 bases. The chain's CDR3 is CASSLVWGQTYEQYF. The CDR3 DNA reads TGTGCCAGCAGCTTAGTCTGGGGACAGACCTACGAGCAGTACTTC.

This CDR3 reads CASSVGGGGYGYTF. CDR3 coding DNA: TGTGCCAGCAGCGTAGGGGGAGGGGGATATGGCTACACCTTC. The chain has TRBV9 and TRBJ1-2, with D possibly TRBD1 on 6 matching bases. The CDR3 is made up of 14 amino acids. Germline-derived CDR1 and CDR2 are SGDLS and YYNGEE. V lost 0 bases to trimming and J lost 5 bases, with 11 bases between them. Full variable domain (outside the CDR3, taken from reference TRBV9 and TRBJ1-2): DSGVTQTPKHLITATGQRVTLRCSPRSGDLSVYWYQQSLDQGLQFLIQYYNGEERAKGNILERFSAQQFPDLHSELNLSSLELGDSALYFCASSVGGGGYGYTFGSGTRLTVV.

The CDR3 loop is CASSGQGVSETQYF. The CDR3 nucleotides are TGTGCCAGCAGTGGACAGGGGGTGTCAGAGACCCAGTACTTC. The genes are TRBV6-2 or TRBV6-3 and TRBJ2-5; 10 bases match TRBD1. With V trimmed by 5 bases and J by 4 bases, 4 bases remained unmatched. This CDR3 is 14 amino acids long. Germline lookup yields CDR1 MNHEY and CDR2 SVGEGT.

In DNA form, the CDR3 reads TGTGCCAGCAGCTCCGTTGGACTAGCGGGGGGGCAGAGAGATACGCAGTATTTT. Its translation is CASSSVGLAGGQRDTQYF. The rearrangement uses TRBV11-2 and TRBJ2-3, with TRBD2 matching over 15 bases. CDR1 and CDR2 from the germline V gene are SGHAT and FQNNGV. This CDR3 has 18 amino acids. With 4 bases clipped from V and 5 bases from J, the junction kept 10 bases outside the gene matches.

The chain recombines TRBV11-3 with TRBJ2-2; 9 bases are shared with TRBD1. The germline gives CDR1 SGHNT, CDR2 YENEEA. Losses at the gene ends were 9 bases for V and 4 bases for J; bases not matched to a gene: 3. The CDR3 runs 13 residues. In DNA, the CDR3 is TGTGCCAGTTCGACAGGGGGCACCGGGGAGCTGTTTTTT. Translation: CASSTGGTGELFF.

This clone was recorded once. The chain carries TRBV27 and TRBJ1-1; D gene uncertain. This CDR3 spans 14 amino acids. V was clipped by 6 bases and J by 0 bases, with 11 bases between them. The germline CDR1 and CDR2 sequences are MNHEY and SMNVEV (reference sequence). CDR3 in DNA: TGTGCCAGCAGAATGGCAGGATTGAACACTGAAGCTTTCTTT. Translating gives CASRMAGLNTEAFF.

The chain uses TRBV4-2 and TRBJ1-1, with D tentatively TRBD1 (5 bases). V lost 4 bases, J lost 1 base, and 10 bases lay in between. This CDR3 is 14 amino acids long. Germline values: CDR1 LGHNA, CDR2 YNFKEQ. CDR3 loop: CASSLGGGNTEAFF. The CDR3 DNA sequence: TGTGCCAGCAGCCTCGGGGGGGGGAACACTGAAGCTTTCTTT.

The chain employs TRBV2 and TRBJ2-7; maybe TRBD2 (6 bases). This CDR3 is 15 amino acids long. In germline, CDR1 is SNHLY, CDR2 FYNNEI. V lost 6 bases to trimming and J lost 0 bases, with 15 bases between them. CDR3 amino acids: CASRTGLLSSYEQYF. CDR3 nucleotide sequence: TGTGCCAGCAGGACGGGACTTCTGAGCTCCTACGAGCAGTACTTC. Full variable domain (missing parts from reference TRBV2 and TRBJ2-7): EPEVTQTPSHQVTQMGQEVILRCVPISNHLYFYWYRQILGQKVEFLVSFYNNEISEKSEIFDDQFSVERPDGSNFTLKIRSTKLEDSAMYFCASRTGLLSSYEQYFGPGTRLTVT.

The V gene is TRBV3-1 (or the pseudogene TRBV3-2), the J gene TRBJ1-2, with no clear D. CDR1 LGHDT and CDR2 YNNKEL come from the germline V gene (reference sequence). The CDR3 loop spans 12 amino acids. The V and J ends lost 1 base and 7 bases respectively, with 7 bases between them. CDR3 residues: CASSQGTVGYTF. CDR3 coding DNA: TGTGCCAGCAGCCAAGGTACAGTTGGCTACACCTTC.

V is TRBV5-6 and J is TRBJ2-7; 9 positions agree with TRBD1. Germline trimming cut 3 bases from V and 7 bases from J; bases unmatched to any gene: 8. CDR1 and CDR2 from the germline V gene are SGHDT and YYEEEE. The CDR3 consists of 14 residues. CDR3 coding DNA: TGTGCCAGCAGCTCAGGGACAGGGTTTATAGAGCAGTACTTC. Its translation is CASSSGTGFIEQYF. Full variable domain (remainder filled in from reference TRBV5-6 and TRBJ2-7): DAGVTQSPTHLIKTRGQQVTLRCSPKSGHDTVSWYQQALGQGPQFIFQYYEEEERQRGNFPDRFSGHQFPNYSSELNVNALLLGDSALYLCASSSGTGFIEQYFGPGTRLTVT.

J is TRBJ1-1 and V is TRBV19, with D unresolved. The V gene lost 6 bases and the J gene lost 0 bases, with 8 bases spanning the gap. CDR1 and CDR2 (germline): LNHDA, SQIVND (reference sequence). The CDR3 runs 13 residues. The CDR3 DNA reads as TGTGCCAGTAGAGAGATAATGAACACTGAAGCTTTCTTT. It yields the protein CASREIMNTEAFF.

The gene calls are TRBV3-1 (or the pseudogene TRBV3-2) and TRBJ2-2; 10 bases are a match to TRBD1. Trimming cost V 4 bases and J 6 bases; bases outside gene matches: 11. Germline values: CDR1 LGHDT, CDR2 YNNKEL (reference sequence). The CDR3 extends over 17 amino acids. This CDR3 is CASSPLLRQGAAGELFF. The CDR3 coding sequence is TGTGCCAGCAGCCCCCTCCTGAGACAGGGGGCGGCCGGGGAGCTGTTTTTT.

Points on this clone: The junction does not match germline at one end; this may be a read error. The chain has TRBV19 and TRBJ2-5, with a weak D call TRBD1 (5 bases). Germline-derived CDR1 and CDR2 are LNHDA and SQIVND (reference sequence). This CDR3 is 13 amino acids long. CDR3 amino acids: CASSPSGQESQYF. CDR3 bases: TGTGCCAGTAGTCCGTCAGGACAAGAGTCCCAGTACTTC.

This chain links TRBV4-3 with TRBJ2-5; TRBD2 aligns across 14 bases. Losses at the gene ends were 0 bases for V and 7 bases for J; bases not matched to a gene: 4. The germline CDR1 and CDR2 sequences are LGHNA and YSLEER. The CDR3 consists of 16 residues. This chain's CDR3 is CASSQEGLAGEGTQYF. The CDR3 nucleotides are TGCGCCAGCAGCCAAGAGGGACTAGCGGGGGAAGGGACCCAGTACTTC.

This chain uses TRBV19 with TRBJ1-2; 9 nucleotides line up with TRBD1. This CDR3 contains 13 residues. V gave up 6 bases and J gave up 5 bases; unmatched junction bases: 4. Per germline, CDR1 LNHDA and CDR2 SQIVND (reference sequence). CDR3 sequence reads: CASRGTGRYGYTF. In nucleotides, the CDR3 is TGTGCCAGTAGAGGGACAGGGAGGTATGGCTACACCTTC. Full variable domain (rest looked up from reference TRBV19 and TRBJ1-2): DGGITQSPKYLFRKEGQNVTLSCEQNLNHDAMYWYRQDPGQGLRLIYYSQIVNDFQKGDIAEGYSVSREKKESFPLTVTSAQKNPTAFYLCASRGTGRYGYTFGSGTRLTVV.

The chain links TRBV24-1 to TRBJ2-2; weak D call: TRBD1 (5 bases). Trimming shortened V by 0 bases and J by 0 bases, and 7 bases separated the two germline ends. The CDR3 has 16 residues. Germline V gene sequence: CDR1 KGHDR, CDR2 SFDVKD. CDR3 sequence: CATSDLQGPNTGELFF. DNA for the CDR3: TGTGCCACCAGTGATTTGCAGGGTCCGAACACCGGGGAGCTGTTTTTT.